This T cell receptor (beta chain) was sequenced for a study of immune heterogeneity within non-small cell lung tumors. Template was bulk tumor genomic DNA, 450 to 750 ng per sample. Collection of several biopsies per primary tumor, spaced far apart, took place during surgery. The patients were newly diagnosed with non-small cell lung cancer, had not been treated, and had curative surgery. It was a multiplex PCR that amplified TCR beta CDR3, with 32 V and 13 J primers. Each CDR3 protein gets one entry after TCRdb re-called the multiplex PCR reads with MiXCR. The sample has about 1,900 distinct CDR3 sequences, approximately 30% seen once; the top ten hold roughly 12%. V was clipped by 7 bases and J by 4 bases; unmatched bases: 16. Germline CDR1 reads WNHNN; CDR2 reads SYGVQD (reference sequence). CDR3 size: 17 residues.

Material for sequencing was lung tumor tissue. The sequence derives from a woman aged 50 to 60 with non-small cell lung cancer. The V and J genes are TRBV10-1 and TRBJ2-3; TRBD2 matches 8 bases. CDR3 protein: CASISGVRAGVSDTQYF. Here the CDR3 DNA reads TGCGCCAGCATTTCGGGCGTACGAGCGGGGGTATCAGATACGCAGTATTTT.